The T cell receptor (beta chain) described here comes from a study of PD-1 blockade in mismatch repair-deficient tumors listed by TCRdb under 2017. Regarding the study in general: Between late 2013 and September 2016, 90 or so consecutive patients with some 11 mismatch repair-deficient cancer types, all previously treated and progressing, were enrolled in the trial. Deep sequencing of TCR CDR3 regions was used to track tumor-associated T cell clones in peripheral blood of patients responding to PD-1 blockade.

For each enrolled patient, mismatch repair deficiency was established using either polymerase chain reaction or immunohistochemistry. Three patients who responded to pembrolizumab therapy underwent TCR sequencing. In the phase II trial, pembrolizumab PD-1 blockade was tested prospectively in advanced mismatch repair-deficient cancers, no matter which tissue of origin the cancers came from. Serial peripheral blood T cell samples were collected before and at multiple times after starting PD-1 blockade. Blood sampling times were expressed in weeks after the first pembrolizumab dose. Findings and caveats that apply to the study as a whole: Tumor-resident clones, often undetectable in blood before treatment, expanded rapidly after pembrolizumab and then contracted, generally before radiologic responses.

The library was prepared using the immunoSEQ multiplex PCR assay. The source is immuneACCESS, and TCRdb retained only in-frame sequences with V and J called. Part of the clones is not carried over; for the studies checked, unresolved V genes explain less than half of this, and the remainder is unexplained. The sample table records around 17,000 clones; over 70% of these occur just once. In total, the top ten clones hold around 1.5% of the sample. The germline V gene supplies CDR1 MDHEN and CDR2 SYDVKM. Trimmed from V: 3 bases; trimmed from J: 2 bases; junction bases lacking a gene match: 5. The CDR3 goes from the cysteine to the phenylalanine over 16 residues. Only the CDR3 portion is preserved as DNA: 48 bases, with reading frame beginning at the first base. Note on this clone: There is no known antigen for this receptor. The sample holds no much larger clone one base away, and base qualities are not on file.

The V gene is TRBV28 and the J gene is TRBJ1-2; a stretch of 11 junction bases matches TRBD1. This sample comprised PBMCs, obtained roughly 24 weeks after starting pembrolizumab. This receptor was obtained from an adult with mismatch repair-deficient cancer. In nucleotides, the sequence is TGTGCCAGCAGTTTTCCCGGGACAGGGGGGAACTATGGCTACACCTTC. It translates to CASSFPGTGGNYGYTF.